This T cell receptor (beta chain) was found in a study of cytomegalovirus exposure and HLA in healthy donors. CDR1 is MDHEN and CDR2 is SYDVKM in the germline V gene. There are 15 residues in the CDR3. Trimming left V 5 bases short and J 8 bases short, with 19 bases between. The PCR contained 60 Vbeta and 13 Jbeta primers. Method: immunoSEQ multiplex PCR; TCRdb's copy keeps in-frame clones and lacks some. Its table records around 63,000 clones. The rearrangement uses TRBV28 and TRBJ2-1; maybe TRBD1 (7 bases). The sequence was collected from a woman in her thirties in good health and CMV-seronegative. Specimen: PBMCs. CDR3 nucleotide sequence: TGTGCCAGCAGTCCCTCCCAGGGGGGCCTCTATGAGCAGTTCTTC. Residues: CASSPSQGGLYEQFF.